The clone carrying this T cell receptor (beta chain) was counted at least ten times. Its matching antigen is unknown. This sample was taken from a study of Graves' ophthalmopathy and Graves' hyperthyroidism. Uncontrolled infections, other autoimmune diseases, pregnancy or lactation barred patients from enrollment. The CDR3 contains 14 residues. Trimming took 0 bases from V and 7 from J, leaving 15 bases between them. The germline V gene encodes CDR1 DFQATT and CDR2 SNEGSKA (reference sequence). RNA transcripts were the template, and TCR beta CDR3 regions were amplified from them. HTBI primers were employed in first-round RT-PCR, then a second-round multiplex PCR followed. TCRdb re-called the multiplex PCR reads with MiXCR, one entry per CDR3 protein. The repertoire has over a million distinct CDR3 sequences, about two fifths of them found once; the top ten carry roughly 10%. The study's findings and limits: The blood repertoire also included most expanded thyroid clonotypes above 0.001 frequency.

Sequencing used peripheral blood or thyroid tissue (not recorded which). The V call is TRBV20-1, the J call TRBJ2-5; D is unclear. The clonotype comes from an adult man with Graves' hyperthyroidism. As DNA, the CDR3 is TGCAGTGCTAGAGATCCCTACGGCACGGGGACCCAGTACTTC. Encoded protein: CSARDPYGTGTQYF.